The T cell receptor beta chain described here comes from a study of glioma-infiltrating T cells. Using RNA template, CDR3s of TCR alpha and beta were amplified with iRepertoire arm-PCR. For one-step reverse transcription and amplification, about 90-450 ng of tissue mRNA or PBMC total RNA was used. TCRdb ran MiXCR on the multiplex PCR reads and lists one entry per CDR3 protein. The repertoire includes about 17,000 distinct CDR3 sequences, 55% to 75% of them detected once, and about 43% sits in the top ten. Regarding the study as a whole: Above-expected tissue-blood divergence occurred in all gliomas, most in low-grade ones. CDR3 overlap between tissue and blood was very small.

With respect to this clonotype: Its antigen remains unidentified.

Trimming shortened V by 5 bases and J by 1 base, and 8 bases separated the two germline ends. The germline V gene encodes CDR1 MNHEY and CDR2 SVGAGI. CDR3 length equals 13 residues. The TCR originated in a human donor with low-grade glioma or glioblastoma, undergoing nonglioma brain surgery, or in good health (not recorded which). Sequencing was done on a sample of glioma tissue, nonneoplastic brain tissue, or PBMCs (not recorded which). The V and J genes are TRBV6-5 and TRBJ2-5; TRBD2 is a possible D gene (5 bases). Here the CDR3 reads CASSHTSQETQYF. DNA for the CDR3: TGTGCCAGCAGTCACACTAGCCAAGAGACCCAGTACTTC.